A selection of T cell receptor beta chains follows, all from one sample in a study of shared clonotypes between healthy human individuals. Measured with immunoSEQ multiplex PCR; TCRdb has only the in-frame clones, and not every one. The sample gives about 2.4 million clones, 80% to 95% of which show up once; approximately 0.35% is in the top ten. Specimen: naive CD4+ T cells from PBMCs. These receptors originate from a man younger than 35 in good health. Some clones in this sample may be carry-over from other donors' samples. CDR3s include the opening cysteine and the closing phenylalanine or tryptophan. Fields, in order: D gene, V gene, clone size, J gene, CDR3 protein, CDR3 DNA. The D gene is left open where the match is weak. For some rows the clone size is stated as once, few or many, or as a class when expanded; others skip it.

>NA|TRBV18|NA|TRBJ2-2
CASSPKQTANTGELFF
TGTGCCAGCTCACCAAAACAGACCGCGAACACCGGGGAGCTGTTTTTT
>TRBD1|TRBV7-7|NA|TRBJ2-7
CASSLRDRGYEQYF
TGTGCCAGCAGCTTGAGGGACAGGGGCTACGAGCAGTACTTC
>TRBD2|TRBV7-9|NA|TRBJ2-1
CASSPGTRRGDEQFF
TGTGCCAGCAGCCCCGGGACTAGAAGGGGGGATGAGCAGTTCTTC
>NA|TRBV5-6|NA|TRBJ2-5
CASSLASRQETQYF
TGTGCCAGCAGCTTGGCGTCTAGGCAAGAGACCCAGTACTTC
>TRBD1|TRBV5-6|NA|TRBJ1-3
CASSDRAGNTIYF
TGTGCCAGCAGCGACAGGGCCGGAAACACCATATATTTT
>NA|TRBV29-1|NA|TRBJ2-7
CSVQTGLYEQYF
TGCAGCGTTCAAACAGGCTTATACGAGCAGTACTTC
>NA|TRBV30|NA|TRBJ2-7
CAWTGSSDEQYF
TGTGCCTGGACCGGGAGTTCGGACGAGCAGTACTTC
>NA|TRBV19|NA|TRBJ2-5
CASRKRGEETQYF
TGTGCCAGTAGAAAAAGGGGGGAAGAGACCCAGTACTTC
>NA|TRBV5-6|NA|TRBJ2-7
CASSLSSNYEQYF
TGTGCCAGCAGCTTGAGCAGCAACTACGAGCAGTACTTC
>TRBD1|TRBV30|once|TRBJ2-1
CAWDRGFRNEQFF
TGTGCCTGGGACAGGGGTTTCAGGAATGAGCAGTTCTTC
>NA|TRBV28|NA|TRBJ1-5
CASLADNQPQHF
TGTGCCAGCTTAGCAGATAATCAGCCCCAGCATTTT
>NA|TRBV2|NA|TRBJ1-1
CASSVYIREAEAFF
TGTGCCAGCAGTGTCTATATAAGGGAGGCTGAAGCTTTCTTT
>NA|TRBV20-1|NA|TRBJ2-1
CSALRNEQFF
TGCAGTGCTCTGCGGAATGAGCAGTTCTTC
>NA|TRBV4-1|NA|TRBJ2-2
CASSQIGGANTGELFF
TGCGCCAGCAGCCAAATTGGGGGCGCTAACACCGGGGAGCTGTTTTTT
>NA|TRBV2|NA|TRBJ2-2
CASSEPGELFF
TGTGCCAGCAGTGAACCCGGGGAGCTGTTTTTT
>NA|TRBV5-1|NA|TRBJ1-1
CASSSMGLNTEAFF
TGCGCCAGCAGCTCCATGGGCTTGAACACTGAAGCTTTCTTT
>NA|TRBV9|NA|TRBJ2-7
CASSPRTLGPEQYF
TGTGCCAGCAGCCCCCGGACCCTAGGGCCCGAGCAGTACTTC
>NA|TRBV7-9|NA|TRBJ1-6
CASSLGASNSPLHF
TGTGCCAGCAGCTTAGGAGCCTCTAATTCACCCCTCCACTTT
>TRBD2|TRBV5-5|NA|TRBJ2-1
CASSITSGSYNEQFF
TGTGCCAGCAGCATAACTAGCGGGAGCTACAATGAGCAGTTCTTC
>NA|TRBV29-1|NA|TRBJ2-3
CSVGQGGTDTQYF
TGCAGCGTTGGTCAGGGAGGCACAGATACGCAGTATTTT
>TRBD1|TRBV6-1|NA|TRBJ1-2
CATNTGGSGYTF
TGTGCCACAAACACAGGGGGCTCTGGCTACACCTTC
>TRBD2|TRBV28|NA|TRBJ2-7
CASSFASSGSYEQYF
TGTGCCAGCAGTTTCGCGTCTAGCGGGAGTTACGAGCAGTACTTC
>NA|TRBV5-6|NA|TRBJ2-2
CASARAWTGELFF
TGTGCCAGCGCGAGGGCGTGGACCGGGGAGCTGTTTTTT
>NA|TRBV5-1|once|TRBJ1-1
CASSLDGQNTEAFF
TGCGCCAGCAGCTTGGATGGACAGAACACTGAAGCTTTCTTT
>TRBD2|TRBV7-9|once|TRBJ2-5
CASSLSGSAFETQYF
TGTGCCAGCAGCCTTAGCGGGAGTGCTTTCGAGACCCAGTACTTC
>NA|TRBV10-3|NA|TRBJ2-7
CAISEGTPVYF
TGTGCCATCAGTGAGGGGACGCCAGTTTACTTC
>NA|TRBV15|NA|TRBJ1-2
CATSSRVFPYGYTF
TGTGCCACCAGCAGCCGGGTTTTCCCATATGGCTACACCTTC
>NA|TRBV5-1|NA|TRBJ2-6
CASSLDHEPGANVLTF
TGCGCCAGCAGCCTCGATCACGAGCCTGGGGCCAACGTCCTGACTTTC
>NA|TRBV2|NA|TRBJ2-7
CASTPQLGQYF
TGTGCCAGCACCCCTCAGCTCGGGCAGTACTTC
>NA|TRBV27|NA|TRBJ2-7
CASTPHSGSYEQYF
TGTGCCAGCACCCCACACAGCGGCTCCTACGAGCAGTACTTC
>NA|TRBV29-1|NA|TRBJ2-5
CSVAQGWETQYF
TGCAGCGTTGCGCAGGGATGGGAGACCCAGTACTTC
>TRBD2|TRBV28|NA|TRBJ2-7
CASSLAGGIIYEQYF
TGTGCCAGCAGTTTAGCGGGAGGCATCATCTACGAGCAGTACTTC
>NA|TRBV7-2|NA|TRBJ1-2
CASSPQRAAGGYTF
TGTGCCAGCAGCCCCCAGAGGGCCGCTGGAGGCTACACCTTC
>NA|TRBV30|NA|TRBJ2-7
CAWTPHYEQYF
TGTGCCTGGACCCCCCACTACGAGCAGTACTTC
>TRBD2|TRBV7-3|NA|TRBJ2-1
CASSLRVGGSEYNEQFF
TGTGCCAGCAGCTTAAGGGTAGGCGGGAGTGAATACAATGAGCAGTTCTTC
>NA|TRBV5-6|once|TRBJ2-3
CASSFATGLPTDTQYF
TGTGCCAGCAGCTTTGCTACCGGACTCCCCACAGATACGCAGTATTTT
>NA|TRBV7-3|NA|TRBJ1-2
CASSLLGGVETF
TGTGCCAGCAGCTTACTCGGGGGAGTGGAAACCTTC
>NA|TRBV30|NA|TRBJ1-3
CAWSRPSSGNTIYF
TGTGCCTGGAGTAGGCCGAGCTCTGGAAACACCATATATTTT
>NA|TRBV18|NA|TRBJ1-1
CASEDSRRTEAFF
TGTGCCAGCGAAGACAGCCGCCGCACTGAAGCTTTCTTT
>NA|TRBV10-3|once|TRBJ2-7
CAISESTWEQYF
TGTGCCATCAGTGAGTCTACATGGGAGCAGTACTTC
>TRBD2|TRBV7-8|NA|TRBJ2-1
CASSLAGTSRYNEQFF
TGTGCCAGCAGCTTAGCGGGGACTAGCCGATACAATGAGCAGTTCTTC
>TRBD1|TRBV5-4|NA|TRBJ2-4
CASSQQGSGKNIQYF
TGTGCCAGCAGCCAACAGGGGTCCGGGAAAAACATTCAGTACTTC
>NA|TRBV11-3|NA|TRBJ2-2
CASSLGGLNTGELFF
TGTGCCAGCAGCTTAGGGGGGCTGAACACCGGGGAGCTGTTTTTT
>NA|TRBV30|once|TRBJ2-7
CAGGVSYEQYF
TGTGCCGGGGGAGTTTCCTACGAGCAGTACTTC
>TRBD2|TRBV6-1|NA|TRBJ2-1
CASSTGGLDEQFF
TGTGCCAGCAGCACGGGAGGGTTGGATGAGCAGTTCTTC
>NA|TRBV30|few|TRBJ2-7
CAWSGGFYEQYF
TGTGCCTGGAGTGGGGGGTTCTACGAGCAGTACTTC
>NA|TRBV10-3|NA|TRBJ1-1
CAISEVTAWNTEAFF
TGTGCCATCAGTGAAGTGACAGCCTGGAACACTGAAGCTTTCTTT
>TRBD1|TRBV29-1|NA|TRBJ2-5
CSDGQGGKETQYF
TGCAGCGACGGACAGGGGGGAAAAGAGACCCAGTACTTC
>NA|TRBV9|NA|TRBJ2-7
CASSVDRSEQYF
TGTGCCAGCAGCGTTGATCGCTCCGAGCAGTACTTC
>TRBD1|TRBV27|NA|TRBJ2-7
CASSSGTGGHEQYF
TGTGCCAGCAGTTCCGGGACAGGTGGGCACGAGCAGTACTTC
>NA|TRBV4-1|NA|TRBJ2-6
CASSPRDSPSGANVLTF
TGCGCCAGCAGCCCCCGGGATAGTCCATCTGGGGCCAACGTCCTGACTTTC
>TRBD1|TRBV18|NA|TRBJ2-6
CASSPGTGRSGANVLTF
TGTGCCAGCTCACCGGGGACAGGACGCTCTGGGGCCAACGTCCTGACTTTC
>NA|TRBV5-1|NA|TRBJ2-7
CASRGGGSSYEQYF
TGCGCCAGCAGGGGGGGCGGTAGCTCCTACGAGCAGTACTTC
>NA|TRBV7-3|NA|TRBJ1-1
CASSKGRDTEAFF
TGTGCCAGCAGCAAAGGGAGGGACACTGAAGCTTTCTTT
>TRBD1|TRBV7-6|NA|TRBJ2-7
CASSLAVGQGPYEQYF
TGTGCCAGCAGCTTAGCGGTGGGACAGGGTCCCTACGAGCAGTACTTC
>TRBD1|TRBV5-1|NA|TRBJ1-3
CASSIQGAGNTIYF
TGCGCCAGCAGCATACAGGGGGCAGGAAACACCATATATTTT
>TRBD1|TRBV7-9|NA|TRBJ1-4
CASSVDREVEKLFF
TGTGCCAGCAGCGTGGACAGGGAGGTTGAAAAACTGTTTTTT
>TRBD1|TRBV14|NA|TRBJ2-1
CASSPGTGRFFYNEQFF
TGTGCCAGCAGCCCCGGGACAGGGCGGTTTTTCTACAATGAGCAGTTCTTC
>NA|TRBV2|NA|TRBJ2-5
CASSEIGAADDLQETQYF
TGTGCCAGCAGTGAAATTGGGGCGGCAGATGATCTTCAAGAGACCCAGTACTTC